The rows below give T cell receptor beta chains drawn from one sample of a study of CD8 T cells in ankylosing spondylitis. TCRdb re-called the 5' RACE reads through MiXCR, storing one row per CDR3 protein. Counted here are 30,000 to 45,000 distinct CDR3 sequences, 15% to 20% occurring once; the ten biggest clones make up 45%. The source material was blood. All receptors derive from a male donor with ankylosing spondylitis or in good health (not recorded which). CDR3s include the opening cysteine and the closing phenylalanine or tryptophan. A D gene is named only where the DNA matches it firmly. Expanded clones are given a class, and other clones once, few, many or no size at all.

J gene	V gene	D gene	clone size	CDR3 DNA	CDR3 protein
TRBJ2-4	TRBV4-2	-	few	TGTGCCAGCAGCCAAGCTTTAGGGGCCGCTTGGGACATTCAGTACTTC	CASSQALGAAWDIQYF
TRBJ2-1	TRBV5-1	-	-	TGCGCCAGCAGCTTGGGAAGGAGGTTTGAGTTCAATGAGCAGTTCTTC	CASSLGRRFEFNEQFF
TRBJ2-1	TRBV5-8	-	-	TGTGCCAGCAGCTTGGACAGGGACTATGAGCAGTTCTTC	CASSLDRDYEQFF
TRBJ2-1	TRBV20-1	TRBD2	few	TGCAGTGCACCAAGACTAGCGGGAAGCTCCTACAATGAGCAGTTCTTC	CSAPRLAGSSYNEQFF
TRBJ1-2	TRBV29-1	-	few	TGCAGCGTTGTTGTAGGGGCGGATGGCTACACCTTC	CSVVVGADGYTF
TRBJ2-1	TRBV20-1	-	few	TGCAGTGCTAGAGTGTCAGGACGTGAGCAGTTCTTC	CSARVSGREQFF
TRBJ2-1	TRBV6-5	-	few	TGTGCCAGCAGTTACTCGATGGTTAGAATAAACGAGCAGTTCTTC	CASSYSMVRINEQFF
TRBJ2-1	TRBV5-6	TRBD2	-	TGTGCCAGCAGCTTTGGGACTAGCACAACGAATGAGCAGTTCTTC	CASSFGTSTTNEQFF
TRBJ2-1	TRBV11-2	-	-	TGTGCCAGCAGCCGTCCTGGGACGGCTGTGTTCAATGAGCAGTTCTTC	CASSRPGTAVFNEQFF
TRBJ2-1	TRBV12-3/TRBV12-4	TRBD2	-	TGTGCCAGCAGCCTGGGACTAGCGGGAGGATATGAGCAGTTCTTC	CASSLGLAGGYEQFF
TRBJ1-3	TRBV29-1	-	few	TGCAGCGTTCGAGGGGGGGCATCTGGAAACACCATATATTTT	CSVRGGASGNTIYF
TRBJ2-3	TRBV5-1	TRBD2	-	TGCGCCAGCAGCTTGGTTAGCGGGGATGCAGATACGCAGTATTTT	CASSLVSGDADTQYF
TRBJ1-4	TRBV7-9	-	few	TGTGCCAGCAGCTTAGTCCCGGGCCTGAATAATGAAAAACTGTTTTTT	CASSLVPGLNNEKLFF
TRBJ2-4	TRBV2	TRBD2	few	TGTGCCAGCAGTAGCGGGAGGAGGGACATTCAGTACTTC	CASSSGRRDIQYF
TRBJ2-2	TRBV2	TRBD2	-	TGTGCCAGCAGTGAATCTAGCGGGAGAAAAACCGGGGAGCTGTTTTTT	CASSESSGRKTGELFF